This T cell receptor (beta chain) was captured by sequencing in a study of cytomegalovirus exposure and HLA in healthy donors (dated by TCRdb to about 2017). Regarding the research as a whole: An earlier analysis of approximately 640 of the donors reported about 250 Gb of sequence data and 117 million unique TCR beta sequences from some 180 million T cells. Every repertoire in the discovery cohort had been generated on one and the same sequencing platform. Alongside the repertoire data, information on donor age, sex, ethnicity and CMV serostatus was compiled. Along with the roughly 610-subject first cohort, a separate validation cohort of over a hundred different subjects was used. Rather than drawing on any new phenotypic data, the later analysis identified candidate immune exposures from TCR beta sequences and the way those sequences occurred across donors. The aim of the study was to test whether cataloging public T cell receptors could identify signatures of past pathogen exposure. HLA typing included class I and class II loci at four-digit resolution. About 300 gigabases of sequencing data and 91 million or so unique TCR sequences made up an early release that covered around 640 HLA-typed donors. To decide whether each TCR beta V gene segment behaved as functional or pseudogenic, an earlier analysis of several hundred of the donors relied on high-throughput TCR beta sequencing. A later genetic analysis took genome-wide SNP genotypes for about 65% of the 666 donors and used that subset as a discovery cohort. Four to six DR-DQ haplotypes were handled as single units for association and clustering because linkage in the cohort was strong. Typing coverage varied by locus: roughly 629-640 donors for A, B, C, DRB1 and DQB1; approximately 520 for DQA1; over 600 for DPA1; around 490 for DPB1. Of the roughly 410 genotyped donors, less than 90% were placed in the genetic ancestry cluster associated with self-reported Caucasian donors. In a later analysis, previously published TCR beta repertoires from several hundred donors were re-analyzed and high-resolution HLA genotyping was added so that TCR occurrence patterns could be studied. High-throughput TCR immunosequencing, statistical association of individual TCRs with disease status, and machine learning were combined to predict cytomegalovirus infection status. The study profiled the T cell repertoires of 666 subjects by immunosequencing and related them to cytomegalovirus serostatus. Among some 400 genotyped donors of the cohort, an average of about 240,000 unique TCR beta nucleotide sequences were sequenced per donor, around 20% of them non-productive. What the research found in general, with its limitations: A total of 150 to 200 TCR beta chains were listed by the study as associated with cytomegalovirus. HLA typing was unavailable for some donors at each locus, so association tests used only the typed subset. A few of the identified cytomegalovirus-associated TCR beta chains were confirmed in vitro to be specific for cytomegalovirus antigens. Specific HLA alleles were associated with 15,000 to 20,000 TCR beta sequences at a false discovery rate of 0.05 in a later analysis. The authors suggested that the approach could potentially be extended to other disease states and immunological phenotypes. Sequencing depth was assumed to be roughly uniform across donors in the presence/absence analyses, though that assumption may not hold. Some IMGT-functional V segments, including TRBV6-2 and TRBV6-3, could not be distinguished by the 87-base-pair reads and were therefore excluded. According to a later analysis, most CMV-associated TCR beta chains appeared to be HLA-restricted, and the HLA associations seemed to be driven largely by CMV exposure. A further reported finding was that TCR beta sequences accurately predicted the HLA-A and HLA-B alleles for most subjects in the first cohort. A later analysis found that HLA-associated TCR beta chains were more clonally expanded and had lower generation probabilities than equally common non-associated chains. A later genetic analysis reported fewer N-insertions in productive TCRs among donors in an Asian-associated ancestry cluster than the roughly 620-donor mean. Cytomegalovirus status was reported to be diagnosed by the classifier with high specificity and sensitivity in both the original and validation cohorts. In a later analysis, TCR association rates were found to vary across HLA loci, with the most associated TCRs seen for DRB1 alleles and the fewest for HLA-C alleles. When HLA alleles, especially DR and DQ, strongly co-occurred, attributing TCR associations to individual alleles was difficult. For the cohort, immune exposure information was limited to CMV serostatus. A cluster of highly shared sequence variants was judged likely to be a technical artifact of the sequencing pipeline. Because counts were too low, seventeen rarely observed V segments, including chromosome 9 orphons, were excluded from the earlier analysis of 587 of the donors. Linkage disequilibrium might explain the correlated functional status among segregating V segments, but an unknown experimental factor could not be ruled out. In an earlier analysis of under 600 of the donors, most TCR beta V segments were observed in productive rearrangements about 90% or about 30% of the time, broadly matching IMGT annotations. In this cohort, only TCR beta chains were sequenced, and detectable features were limited by the absence of alpha or paired-chain data. While some public TCRs were present in many individuals, most TCR sequences turned up only very rarely across donors. In a later analysis, several top co-occurrence clusters were reported to appear linked to parvovirus B19, influenza, CMV and Epstein-Barr virus. A later genetic analysis associated a missense DCLRE1C variant with V-gene and J-gene trimming of TCR beta chains, and an independent cohort replicated the association.

The CDR3 goes from the cysteine to the phenylalanine over 13 residues. The CDR3 DNA has 39 bases and is translated from base 1. Looking up the germline V gene yields CDR1 ENHRY and CDR2 SYGVKD. The library was generated by the immunoSEQ multiplex PCR assay. A mixture of 60 forward primers for TCR Vbeta segments and 13 reverse primers for TCR Jbeta segments was used in the multiplex PCR. A multiplex PCR assay on genomic DNA amplified the CDR3 region of rearranged TCR beta genes. On the Illumina HiSeq System, the amplified TCR beta libraries were sequenced as 87-base-pair reads. From the authors' description of their analysis: A later analysis tallied tens of millions of unique TCR beta chains across the roughly 610 repertoires, and some 10 million of those chains were shared by two or more donors. To remove PCR and sequencing errors, raw reads were error-corrected and collapsed into unique sequences using a nearest-neighbor algorithm that merged closely related sequences. Alignment of CDR3 sequences to IMGT reference sequences was used to assign V, D and J gene segments. For a sequence to be retained, a match of at least six nucleotides was required to both a V gene segment and a J gene segment. Rearrangements were classified as productive when the CDR3 lacked stop codons and remained in frame with V and J, and all other rearrangements were classified as non-productive. CDR3 was defined according to IMGT convention as the region running from the second conserved V-encoded cysteine to the conserved J-encoded phenylalanine. In an earlier analysis of around 540 of the donors, sequences lacking an unambiguous match to a single V gene segment were excluded. An earlier analysis of around 600 of the donors classified V segments as functional when productive rearrangements were above 56.7% and as segregating when the standard deviation between donors was above 5%. To diagnose cytomegalovirus status from the catalog of TCR beta chain sequences, a statistical classification framework was built. A later analysis assigned V and J genes by comparing TCR nucleotide sequences with IMGT/GENE-DB human TR gene sequences. In a later analysis, CDR3 sequences and most-parsimonious VDJ recombination scenarios were assigned using the TCRdist pipeline. In a later analysis, every TCR beta chain was defined by the combination of its CDR3 amino acid sequence and its V-gene family, and reads without a unique V-gene family were dropped. In a later analysis, a few hundred highly shared, low-generation-probability nucleotide sequences were removed to address suspected cross-contamination and a sequencing artifact. In a later analysis, a clonal expansion index was calculated for each public chain from normalized within-repertoire ranks of inferred template counts. In a later analysis, generation probabilities were computed using a VDJ recombination model fitted to out-of-frame rearrangements, and the results were checked against IGoR. Hypergeometric tests were used in a later analysis to score TCR-TCR, TCR-HLA and TCR-CMV co-occurrence, with a repertoire-size bias correction applied to the TCR pairs. False discovery rates were estimated in a later analysis by permuting HLA or CMV assignments 20 times. In a later analysis, co-occurring TCRs were grouped using DBSCAN, and TCRdist sequence similarity was added for clustering within HLA-allele-positive subsets. For co-occurrence clustering, repertoires with fewer than 30,000 or more than 120,000 public chains were excluded, along with 4 to 6 repertoires with anomalous nucleotide sharing. TCRdb obtained this table from immuneACCESS and retained in-frame rearrangements with V and J assigned. These tables miss some clones; where compared with another copy, unresolved V genes account for less than half of the shortfall, and the remainder is unexplained. The DNA gave D and trimming, while V, J and clone size come from that table. The sample table lists around 150,000 clones, 80% to 90% of them with a count of one. More than 4.5% of the sample goes to the ten largest clones.

In total, roughly 670 healthy bone marrow donors made up the cohort. All cohort members were sampled while nominally healthy, although unrecorded immune exposures were likely present. The donor tested CMV seronegative and was one of the 352 seronegative cohort members. A peripheral blood sample was collected from each donor, and TCR beta sequencing was performed on peripheral blood mononuclear cells. Genomic DNA extraction from the blood cell samples was performed with the Qiagen DNeasy Blood Extraction Kit. Turning to this clone: Its cognate antigen has yet to be identified. Within one base of it there is no much larger clone, and no base qualities were kept.

The sequence joins TRBV10-3 to TRBJ2-5, with TRBD1 matching 9 junction bases. The J call may be wrong; the DNA end is better matched by TRBJ2-7. The sequence came from a woman in her 30s in good health and CMV-seronegative. The source material was PBMCs. The nucleotide sequence is given as TGTGCCATCACGGGACAGGGATCCTACGAGCAGTACTTC. Its translation is CAITGQGSYEQYF.